A selection of T cell receptor beta chains follows, all from one sample in a study of T cell repertoires in cytomegalovirus infection. TCRdb re-derived calls from the reads in MiXCR, one entry per CDR3 protein. The table shows 160,000 or so distinct CDR3 sequences, with less than 25% occurring only once. Antigen specificity for these receptors is unknown. This specimen consisted of CD8+ T cells from cultured PBMCs, obtained from culture after CMV antigen stimulation. The receptors shown here come from a human donor in good health (CMV status not recorded). Some clones in this sample may be carry-over from other donors' samples. The CDR3 runs from the conserved cysteine through the conserved F or W. Each record gives: D gene, V gene, CDR3 length, CDR3 protein. A D gene is named only where the DNA matches it firmly.

>TRBD1|TRBV7-9|15
CASSPSDRASEKLFF
>TRBD1|TRBV20-1|13
CSARDQQGAGYTF
>TRBD1|TRBV18|16
CASSLSGDRVKSEQFF
>-|TRBV7-8|15
CASSLADGGNEKLFF
>-|TRBV7-9|13
CASSVPGIPEAFF
>TRBD1|TRBV6-1|14
CASSERQGYQPQHF
>TRBD1|TRBV5-1|15
CASSLNPPGQGPLHF
>-|TRBV6-2/TRBV6-3|16
CASSYSSFAGPGELFF
>-|TRBV12-3/TRBV12-4|15
CASTLQGGQWGEQYF
>-|TRBV27|11
CASSLGREQFF
>-|TRBV7-9|13
CASSFSQGREQYF
>TRBD1|TRBV7-2|15
CASSPRTGNTGELFF
>-|TRBV7-6|13
CASSLLATSIQYF
>TRBD1|TRBV7-3|17
CASSFPRGTGGTAEAFF
>-|TRBV7-2|14
CASSFRLPRDIQYF
>-|TRBV4-1|13
CASSQDRAGEQYF
>-|TRBV7-2|15
CASSLSGGPGNTIYF
>-|TRBV5-6|16
CASSLAGKGSRTEAFF
>TRBD1|TRBV6-5|16
CASSYSLTGEDYGYTF
>-|TRBV13|13
CASSEAMNTEAFF
>TRBD2|TRBV10-3|17
CAISGSGSWFNDNEQFF
>-|TRBV7-9|14
CASSFPVYTGELFF
>TRBD1|TRBV7-3|13
CASSMGQGYEQYF
>-|TRBV11-2|17
CASSVSTGIQTSYEQYF
>-|TRBV6-9|13
CASSNRENTEAFF
>TRBD1|TRBV4-3|13
CASSRAGGTEAFF
>TRBD2|TRBV7-2|17
CASSFPLAGGLENEQFF